The present entry profiles one T cell receptor beta chain with its context. Its antigen is not identified. The source of the sample is a study of OX40 agonist ivuxolimab in advanced cancers. Clones were sequenced by immunoSEQ multiplex PCR, and TCRdb holds only the in-frame ones, with some missing. Altogether about 150,000 clones are present, 90% being singletons, with the ten largest covering 1.1%. In germline, CDR1 is SGHVS, CDR2 FQNEAQ. V was trimmed by 1 base and J by 7 bases, leaving 8 bases between them. CDR3 length equals 13 residues. Study-wide points: The authors did not determine the antigen specificity of the expanded peripheral T cells.

Sequenced here: CD4+ or CD8+ T cells sorted from blood, sampled in a trial of the OX40 agonist ivuxolimab. The receptor's source is an adult with an advanced solid tumor such as melanoma, head and neck, liver or kidney cancer. The chain couples TRBV7-8 to TRBJ1-5; D remains unclear. CDR3 protein: CASSLGQQQPQHF. The CDR3 DNA is TGTGCCAGCAGCTTAGGGCAGCAGCAGCCCCAGCATTTT.